These 30 T cell receptor beta chains came from one sample sequenced in a study of T-cell reconstitution after alpha-beta-depleted transplantation in children. Using unique molecular identifiers, the investigators prepared the TCRbeta library. TCRdb recomputed calls from the PCR reads with MiXCR, one row per CDR3 protein. This table has 300,000 to 400,000 distinct CDR3 sequences, around 16% appearing once. The sample was PBMCs, mostly from graft donor cells, taken 360 days after TCRalphabeta/CD19-depleted stem cell transplant. These receptor sequences come from a male patient under 10 years old who had a stem cell transplant for acute lymphoblastic leukemia, so the T cells may come from the graft donor.

This clonotype was seen ten or more times. The CDR3 sequence: CATSAQGGQVNNEQFF. The CDR3 coding sequence is TGTGCCACCAGTGCCCAAGGGGGACAGGTGAACAATGAGCAGTTCTTC. The chain employs TRBV24-1 and TRBJ2-1; 8 bases map to TRBD1. This CDR3 region has 16 residues. V was clipped by 5 bases and J by 5 bases; unmatched bases: 10. The V gene's germline CDR1 is KGHDR and CDR2 SFDVKD.

This clonotype was observed at least ten times. The J gene is TRBJ2-3, the V gene TRBV6-2 or TRBV6-3; possibly TRBD2 for D (5 bases). This CDR3 is 12 amino acids long. The germline gives CDR1 MNHEY, CDR2 SVGEGT. Deletions cut 5 bases from V and 8 bases from J, with 11 bases between. Here the CDR3 reads CASSTYGVTQYF. CDR3 DNA: TGTGCCAGCAGTACCTACGGGGTTACGCAGTATTTT.

The J gene is TRBJ2-7, the V gene TRBV5-1; 8 bases are shared with TRBD1. There are 13 residues in the CDR3. Trimming removed 3 bases from V and 6 bases from J; junction bases left unmatched: 5. Germline assignment: CDR1 SGHRS and CDR2 YFSETQ. The CDR3 DNA reads TGCGCCAGCAGCTATGGACAGGGAGGCGAGCAGTACTTC. It translates to CASSYGQGGEQYF.

The rearrangement links TRBV3-1 to TRBJ2-3; 8 positions agree with TRBD2. CDR3 length equals 16 residues. Germline lookup yields CDR1 LGHDT and CDR2 YNNKEL (reference sequence). Germline trimming cut 0 bases from V and 2 bases from J; bases unmatched to any gene: 4. As DNA, the CDR3 is TGTGCCAGCAGCCAAGAGTTACTAGCGGTCACAGATACGCAGTATTTT. It yields the protein CASSQELLAVTDTQYF.

This chain uses TRBV20-1 with TRBJ1-3, with unresolved D. V dropped 3 bases and J dropped 2 bases, with 5 bases sitting between them. The CDR3 totals 12 residues. Germline CDR1 DFQATT, CDR2 SNEGSKA (reference sequence). For the CDR3, the DNA is TGCAGTGCTAGGGTTCCTGGAAACACCATATATTTT. Translated, it gives CSARVPGNTIYF.

The sample holds many counts of this clonotype. The chain combines TRBV6-2 or TRBV6-3 with TRBJ1-2; D not certain. The germline CDR1 and CDR2 sequences are MNHEY and SVGEGT. CDR3 length: 13 amino acids. Trimming stripped 7 bases from V and 4 bases from J, with 13 bases between. The chain's CDR3 is CASKNSFIYGYTF. In DNA form, the CDR3 reads TGTGCCAGCAAAAACAGTTTCATCTATGGCTACACCTTC.

This clonotype was counted many times. The chain uses TRBV20-1 and TRBJ2-6; no definite D call. With 3 bases removed from V and 5 bases from J, the gap between germline ends came to 17 bases. The CDR3 spans 16 residues. Germline CDR1 is DFQATT and CDR2 is SNEGSKA (reference sequence). CDR3: CSASAKGRRRANVLTF. CDR3 nucleotide sequence: TGCAGTGCTAGTGCGAAGGGTCGTAGGAGGGCCAACGTCCTGACTTTC.

V is TRBV10-3 and J is TRBJ1-3, with D uncertain. From germline, CDR1 is ENHRY and CDR2 SYGVKD. Trimming removed 0 bases from V and 4 bases from J, with 10 bases in between. The CDR3 runs to 15 residues. CDR3 residues: CAISESLGRGNTIYF. In DNA form, the CDR3 reads TGTGCCATCAGTGAGTCTTTGGGCAGGGGAAACACCATATATTTT.

This clonotype has only a few counts. The rearrangement links TRBV3-1 to TRBJ2-7; unclear D gene. Germline V gene lookup returns CDR1 LGHDT and CDR2 YNNKEL (reference sequence). Trimming cost V 1 base and J 6 bases, with 10 bases left between them. The CDR3 totals 13 residues. CDR3 loop: CASSQGTPGEQYF. In DNA, the CDR3 is TGTGCCAGCAGCCAAGGAACCCCAGGCGAGCAGTACTTC.

The chain carries TRBV7-3 and TRBJ2-4; D gene uncertain. V was cut by 0 bases and J by 7 bases, with 7 bases left in between. The CDR3 runs 13 residues. Germline V gene sequence: CDR1 SGHTA, CDR2 FQGTGA. The CDR3: CASSLTGNNIQYF. CDR3 bases: TGTGCCAGCAGCTTAACGGGGAACAACATTCAGTACTTC.

The gene calls are TRBV2 and TRBJ2-3, with 7 bases aligning to TRBD2. The CDR3 runs 16 residues. J was trimmed by 0 bases and V by 4 bases; bases with no gene match: 7. Per germline, CDR1 SNHLY and CDR2 FYNNEI. The CDR3 here is CASSGASGFSTDTQYF. The CDR3 DNA sequence: TGTGCCAGCAGTGGGGCTAGCGGCTTTAGCACAGATACGCAGTATTTT. Based on the CDR3 plus reference TRBV2 and TRBJ2-3, the full variable domain is EPEVTQTPSHQVTQMGQEVILRCVPISNHLYFYWYRQILGQKVEFLVSFYNNEISEKSEIFDDQFSVERPDGSNFTLKIRSTKLEDSAMYFCASSGASGFSTDTQYFGPGTRLTVL.

J is TRBJ2-4 and V is TRBV25-1; the D gene is possibly TRBD2 (6 bases). This CDR3 has 13 amino acids. Germline assignment: CDR1 MGHDK and CDR2 SYGVNS. V was cut by 8 bases and J by 8 bases, with 16 bases left in between. The CDR3 DNA reads TGTGCCAGCGGGTACGGGACTGGGGACATTCAGTACTTC. It translates to CASGYGTGDIQYF.

The sample holds a few counts of this clonotype. The chain uses TRBV6-5 and TRBJ1-1; TRBD1 is a possible D gene (6 bases). Germline V CDR1 and CDR2: MNHEY, SVGAGI. The V and J ends lost 2 bases and 0 bases respectively, with 13 bases between them. This CDR3 region has 16 residues. CDR3 residues: CASSYDRFAVNTEAFF. The CDR3 DNA is TGTGCCAGCAGTTACGACAGGTTCGCGGTGAACACTGAAGCTTTCTTT.

The chain recombines TRBV4-1 with TRBJ2-1, with D tentatively TRBD1 or TRBD2 (5 bases each). The CDR3 runs 15 residues. Trimming took off 4 bases at V and 0 bases at J, with 10 bases between the two ends. In germline, CDR1 is MGHRA, CDR2 YSYEKL. The DNA of the CDR3 is TGCGCCAGCAGCCGGTGGGACCACTCCTACAATGAGCAGTTCTTC. Its protein product is CASSRWDHSYNEQFF.

The chain is built from TRBV6-2 or TRBV6-3 and TRBJ2-5; 10 nucleotides match TRBD2. The CDR3 spans 12 residues. V lost 9 bases and J lost 5; bases outside the gene matches: 3. Germline V gives CDR1 MNHEY, CDR2 SVGEGT. The CDR3 nucleotides are TGTGCCAGTATGGGACTAGCGGAGACCCAGTACTTC. This gives the protein CASMGLAETQYF.

The chain carries TRBV20-1 and TRBJ2-5; TRBD1 or TRBD2 may be the D gene (5 bases each). The length of the CDR3 is 14 residues. The V gene lost 6 bases and the J gene lost 5 bases, with 19 bases spanning the gap. Germline CDR1 and CDR2: DFQATT and SNEGSKA (reference sequence). The CDR3 region is CSAPRDPFGETQYF. CDR3 sequence (DNA): TGCAGTGCACCGAGGGACCCCTTCGGGGAGACCCAGTACTTC.

This clonotype turned up a few times. The genes are TRBV30 and TRBJ1-5, with TRBD1 as a possible D gene (5 bases). CDR3 length: 13 residues. The germline V gene has CDR1 GTSNPN and CDR2 SVGIG (reference sequence). The V gene lost 4 bases and the J gene lost 0 bases, with 7 bases spanning the gap. CDR3 region: CAWNGASNQPQHF. The CDR3, as DNA: TGTGCCTGGAATGGGGCTAGCAATCAGCCCCAGCATTTT.

V and J are TRBV9 and TRBJ2-7, with D unresolved. Germline values: CDR1 SGDLS, CDR2 YYNGEE. V was cut by 4 bases and J by 2 bases, with 16 bases left in between. This CDR3 region has 15 residues. In nucleotides, the CDR3 is TGTGCCAGCAGCCCCGACCCCGGATTCACCTACGAGCAGTACTTC. Amino acids: CASSPDPGFTYEQYF.

The rearrangement uses TRBV19 and TRBJ2-7; weak D call: TRBD2 (6 bases). CDR3 length: 14 amino acids. Between the trimmed V and J ends, which lost 5 bases and 4 bases, there was a span of 15 bases. In germline, CDR1 is LNHDA, CDR2 SQIVND (reference sequence). CDR3 region: CASSPSDGGYEQYF. The CDR3 nucleotides are TGTGCCAGTAGTCCGAGCGACGGAGGGTACGAGCAGTACTTC.

There are a few counts of this clonotype. The chain has TRBV6-2 or TRBV6-3 and TRBJ2-5; 7 positions agree with TRBD2. Germline V gene data show CDR1 as MNHEY and CDR2 as SVGEGT. The CDR3 runs 15 residues. Germline trimming cut 4 bases from V and 4 bases from J; bases unmatched to any gene: 9. The CDR3 reads CASSSKREKGETQYF. CDR3 nucleotide sequence: TGTGCCAGCAGTTCGAAGCGGGAAAAAGGAGAGACCCAGTACTTC.

J is TRBJ1-1 and V is TRBV9; D gene unclear. The CDR3 has 16 amino acids. Trimming removed 3 bases at V and 3 bases at J, with 18 bases between. The germline V gene has CDR1 SGDLS and CDR2 YYNGEE. The CDR3 sequence: CASSAYREGQDTEAFF. Written as DNA, the CDR3 is TGTGCCAGCAGCGCCTACCGGGAGGGTCAGGACACTGAAGCTTTCTTT.

The chain employs TRBV5-4 and TRBJ2-7; 9 bases are a match to TRBD2. Germline V CDR1 and CDR2: SGHNT, YYREEE (reference sequence). With 2 bases clipped from V and 5 bases from J, the junction kept 8 bases outside the gene matches. The CDR3 covers 15 residues. Here the CDR3 DNA reads TGTGCCAGCAGCTTAATGGCGGGAGGGCCGGACGAGCAGTACTTC. Its translation: CASSLMAGGPDEQYF.

This rearrangement joins TRBV4-3 to TRBJ1-1; D unclear. V was shortened by 1 base and J by 4 bases, with 13 bases between the two germline ends. The CDR3 length is 15 residues. CDR1 and CDR2 (germline): LGHNA, YSLEER. The CDR3 reads CASSQGVSPVTEAFF. The DNA for the CDR3 is TGCGCCAGCAGCCAAGGTGTCTCCCCAGTCACTGAAGCTTTCTTT.

This clonotype was counted only a few times. This chain uses TRBV5-5 with TRBJ2-2; a possible D gene is TRBD1 (5 bases). From germline, CDR1 is SGHKS and CDR2 YYEKEE (reference sequence). The CDR3 consists of 16 residues. Trimming removed 2 bases at V and 1 base at J, with 12 bases between. The CDR3 sequence: CASSFFPGLNTGELFF. In DNA, the CDR3 is TGTGCCAGCAGCTTTTTCCCAGGGCTGAACACCGGGGAGCTGTTTTTT.

In this sample, this clonotype turned up many times. The chain recombines TRBV6-5 with TRBJ2-5, with TRBD2 identical over 7 bases. Trimming cost V 0 bases and J 4 bases; bases outside gene matches: 5. The CDR3 has 15 residues. Per the germline V gene, CDR1 is MNHEY and CDR2 is SVGAGI. The CDR3 coding sequence is TGTGCCAGCAGTTACTCGACCGGGGGGAGAGAGACCCAGTACTTC. This codes for CASSYSTGGRETQYF.

J is TRBJ2-3 and V is TRBV14; D gene unclear. The CDR3 is 12 residues long. Germline lookup yields CDR1 SGHDN and CDR2 FVKESK. Trimming cost V 0 bases and J 6 bases, with 4 bases left between them. The CDR3 protein is CASSQDSDTQYF. Here the CDR3 DNA reads TGTGCCAGCAGCCAAGATTCGGATACGCAGTATTTT.

The V call is TRBV5-1, the J call TRBJ2-3, with no clear D. With 2 bases removed from V and 0 bases from J, the gap between germline ends came to 16 bases. Germline V lookup: CDR1 SGHRS, CDR2 YFSETQ. This CDR3 spans 17 amino acids. The CDR3 DNA sequence: TGCGCCAGCAGCTTAGGCATCGGCAGGAATAGCACAGATACGCAGTATTTT. The encoded protein is CASSLGIGRNSTDTQYF.

This clonotype was seen at least ten times. The chain couples TRBV12-3 or TRBV12-4 to TRBJ1-1; the match to TRBD1 covers 8 bases. The CDR3 length is 17 residues. The V gene end was trimmed by 5 bases and the J gene end by 1 base; junction bases not matched to a gene: 12. The CDR3 coding sequence is TGTGCCAGCAGTCCGTTCGGCCCAGGGGGCCCGAACACTGAAGCTTTCTTT. It is translated as CASSPFGPGGPNTEAFF.

V is TRBV20-1 and J is TRBJ1-3; D not resolved. Germline CDR1 reads DFQATT; CDR2 reads SNEGSKA (reference sequence). V dropped 1 base and J dropped 4 bases, with 11 bases sitting between them. The CDR3 spans 14 residues. The CDR3 nucleotides are TGCAGTGCTAGAGTTGGTCGTACCGGAAACACCATATATTTT. Its translation: CSARVGRTGNTIYF.

This clonotype showed up many times. The V and J genes are TRBV12-3 or TRBV12-4 and TRBJ2-3, with TRBD2 matching over 9 bases. V was pared by 2 bases and J by 6 bases, with 0 bases of the junction left unmatched. This CDR3 has 13 amino acids. The CDR3 DNA follows: TGTGCCAGCAGTTTAACTAGCGGGGATACGCAGTATTTT. This gives the protein CASSLTSGDTQYF.